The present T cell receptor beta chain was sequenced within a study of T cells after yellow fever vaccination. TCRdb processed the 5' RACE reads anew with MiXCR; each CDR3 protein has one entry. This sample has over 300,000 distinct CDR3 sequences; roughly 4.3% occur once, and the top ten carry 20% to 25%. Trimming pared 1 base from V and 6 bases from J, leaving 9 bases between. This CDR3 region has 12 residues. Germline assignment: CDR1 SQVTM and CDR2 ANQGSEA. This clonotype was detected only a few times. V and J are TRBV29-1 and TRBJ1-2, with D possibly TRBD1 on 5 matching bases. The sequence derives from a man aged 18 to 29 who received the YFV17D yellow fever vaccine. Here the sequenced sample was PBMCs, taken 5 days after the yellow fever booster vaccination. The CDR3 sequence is CSVEGEGDGYTF. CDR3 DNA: TGCAGCGTTGAAGGTGAAGGGGATGGCTACACCTTC.